The 10 T cell receptor beta chains below all came from one sample that was sequenced in a study of cytomegalovirus exposure and HLA in healthy donors. The PCR contained 60 Vbeta and 13 Jbeta primers. TCRdb's table, derived via immunoSEQ multiplex PCR, lists solely in-frame clones and lacks some. The sample consists of around 150,000 clones, 50% to 75% of them appearing once. The sample comprised PBMCs. The source of these receptors is a woman aged 30 to 39 in good health and CMV-seropositive.

V is TRBV5-1 and J is TRBJ2-3, with 9 positions matching TRBD1. V lost 2 bases to trimming and J lost 3 bases; unmatched junction nucleotides: 7. The CDR3 consists of 16 residues. Germline V gene lookup returns CDR1 SGHRS and CDR2 YFSETQ. CDR3 in amino acids: CASSFYGTGRTDTQYF. The CDR3 nucleotides read TGCGCCAGCAGCTTTTATGGGACAGGGCGAACAGATACGCAGTATTTT.

V gene TRBV18 combines with J gene TRBJ2-7, with D possibly matching TRBD1 (6 bases). The CDR3 is made up of 14 amino acids. In germline, CDR1 is KGHSH, CDR2 LQKENI. Deletions cut 3 bases from V and 3 bases from J, with 12 bases between. The CDR3 region has the DNA TGTGCCAGCTCACCCGAGGACAGATTCTACGAGCAGTACTTC. Translating gives CASSPEDRFYEQYF. Looking up the rest from reference TRBV18 and TRBJ2-7 gives the full variable domain: NAGVMQNPRHLVRRRGQEARLRCSPMKGHSHVYWYRQLPEEGLKFMVYLQKENIIDESGMPKERFSAEFPKEGPSILRIQQVVRGDSAAYFCASSPEDRFYEQYFGPGTRLTVT.

V usage is TRBV5-1 and J usage is TRBJ1-1, with D perhaps TRBD1 (6 bases). Germline CDR1 reads SGHRS; CDR2 reads YFSETQ. The CDR3 is made up of 14 amino acids. V lost 7 bases and J 7 bases, leaving 20 bases between the germline ends. CDR3 residues: CASSIQGENGEAFF. The CDR3 DNA reads TGCGCCAGCTCAATACAGGGAGAGAATGGTGAAGCTTTCTTT.

A word on this clone: An end of the junction differs from the germline gene, which may be a read error. This chain joins TRBV7-8 and TRBJ1-4; 9 bases match TRBD1. Germline CDR1 reads SGHVS; CDR2 reads FQNEAQ. The CDR3 is 17 amino acids. CDR3 sequence (DNA): TGTGCCAGCAGCGGCTACAGGGGGCGGTTAACTAAGGAAAAACTGTTTTTT. Translating gives CASSGYRGRLTKEKLFF.

V is TRBV5-1 and J is TRBJ2-5, with D uncertain. This CDR3 has 16 amino acids. Germline assignment: CDR1 SGHRS and CDR2 YFSETQ. Trimming stripped 0 bases from V and 1 base from J, with 13 bases between. The CDR3 DNA follows: TGCGCCAGCAGCTTGGCACCAGGCGCCACCCAAGAGACCCAGTACTTC. Residues: CASSLAPGATQETQYF.

The CDR3 bases are TGTGCCAGCAGTTACCTCTCCGAGACAGGGGCCTACGAGCAGTACTTC. Translating it yields CASSYLSETGAYEQYF. The chain recombines TRBV6-5 with TRBJ2-7; 8 bases line up with TRBD1. The CDR3 runs to 16 residues. Germline-derived CDR1 and CDR2 are MNHEY and SVGAGI. V was pared by 2 bases and J by 2 bases, with 8 bases of the junction left unmatched.

This clone was observed a few times. The V and J genes are TRBV27 and TRBJ1-2; D is uncertain. The CDR3 length is 11 residues. V gave up 8 bases and J gave up 8 bases, with 12 bases separating them. Germline V CDR1 and CDR2: MNHEY, SMNVEV (reference sequence). CDR3 nucleotides: TGTGCCAGCCGAGGCCTTTCGGGCTACACCTTC. This codes for CASRGLSGYTF.

The genes are TRBV10-3 and TRBJ1-6; TRBD1 matches 9 bases. The trim removed 6 bases at V and 9 bases at J, leaving 6 bases unmatched. The CDR3 loop spans 14 amino acids. The germline V gene has CDR1 ENHRY and CDR2 SYGVKD. In nucleotides, the CDR3 is TGTGCCATCAGGAGGACAGGGGCCGCTTCACCCCTCCACTTT. Translating gives CAIRRTGAASPLHF.

This chain links TRBV7-3 with TRBJ2-3; 7 nucleotides agree with TRBD2. V dropped 7 bases and J dropped 2; count of bases not matched to a gene: 6. There are 14 residues in the CDR3. CDR1 and CDR2 (germline): SGHTA, FQGTGA. CDR3: CASNTGGYTDTQYF. The DNA for the CDR3 is TGTGCCAGCAACACGGGGGGATACACAGATACGCAGTATTTT.

The CDR3 sequence: CASTSRTGGTLSWEKLFF. CDR3 DNA sequence: TGTGCCAGCACCTCCCGGACGGGGGGGACCTTGAGTTGGGAAAAACTGTTTTTT. The chain recombines TRBV11-2 with TRBJ1-4; the D gene is possibly TRBD1 (5 bases). The CDR3 has 18 amino acids. The germline gives CDR1 SGHAT, CDR2 FQNNGV. The V end lost 7 bases, the J end lost 8 bases, and 29 bases lay between the germline ends. The variable domain in full, with the rest retrieved from reference TRBV11-2 and TRBJ1-4, is EAGVAQSPRYKIIEKRQSVAFWCNPISGHATLYWYQQILGQGPKLLIQFQNNGVVDDSQLPKDRFSAERLKGVDSTLKIQPAKLEDSAVYLCASTSRTGGTLSWEKLFFGSGTQLSVL.